These 10 T cell receptor beta chains originate from one sample sequenced in a study of shared T cell receptors in the human thymus. Some clones are missing from TCRdb's copy, which holds only in-frame ones; the method was immunoSEQ multiplex PCR. The repertoire has some 640,000 clones, approximately 89% of them found once; the top ten carry about 0.0094%. These data also formed part of another study, on human thymus T cells.

Sequencing was done on a sample of thymocytes. These receptors were obtained from a boy in the first two years of life with a congenital heart defect.

This sequence joins TRBV27 and TRBJ2-1, with TRBD2 identical over 10 bases. The germline CDR1 and CDR2 sequences are MNHEY and SMNVEV (reference sequence). The CDR3 is 17 residues long. V gave up 2 bases and J gave up 2 bases; unmatched junction bases: 6. This chain's CDR3 is CASSLDRAGGPYNEQFF. DNA for the CDR3: TGTGCCAGCAGTTTAGATAGAGCGGGAGGGCCCTACAATGAGCAGTTCTTC.

The rearrangement uses TRBV10-2 and TRBJ2-3, with 7 nucleotides matching TRBD2. Germline V gene data show CDR1 as WSHSY and CDR2 as SAAADI. CDR3 size: 15 residues. With V trimmed by 3 bases and J by 2 bases, 5 bases remained unmatched. CDR3 DNA: TGCGCCAGCAGTGACAGGTGGGACTACACAGATACGCAGTATTTT. As protein: CASSDRWDYTDTQYF.

V and J are TRBV29-1 and TRBJ2-7; maybe TRBD2 (6 bases). CDR3 size: 12 residues. Trimming left V 4 bases short and J 3 bases short, with 10 bases between. CDR1 and CDR2 from the germline V gene are SQVTM and ANQGSEA. DNA of the CDR3: TGCAGCGTTGTGAGGGGAGGCTACGAGCAGTACTTC. It translates to CSVVRGGYEQYF.

The V call is TRBV28, the J call TRBJ1-1, with D tentatively TRBD1 (5 bases). The CDR3 has 17 residues. Trimming pared 6 bases from V and 1 base from J, leaving 21 bases between. Germline CDR1 reads MDHEN; CDR2 reads SYDVKM. The CDR3 here is CASRPKVQVIKNTEAFF. The DNA for the CDR3 is TGTGCCAGCAGGCCGAAAGTACAGGTCATAAAGAACACTGAAGCTTTCTTT.

The chain uses TRBV10-3 and TRBJ2-5; D ambiguous. V lost 4 bases, J lost 5 bases, and 8 bases lay in between. The germline V gene has CDR1 ENHRY and CDR2 SYGVKD. The CDR3 has 12 residues. In DNA form, the CDR3 reads TGTGCCATCAGTGTGACACGGGAGACCCAGTACTTC. Protein: CAISVTRETQYF.

This clone appeared once. This chain's CDR3 is CASSPRDSPYEQYF. Here the CDR3 DNA reads TGCGCCAGCAGCCCAAGGGACAGCCCCTACGAGCAGTACTTC. The J gene is TRBJ2-7, the V gene TRBV5-1; 7 bases fit TRBD1. V dropped 4 bases and J dropped 2; count of bases not matched to a gene: 6. Per the germline V gene, CDR1 is SGHRS and CDR2 is YFSETQ. The CDR3 runs 14 residues.

This rearrangement joins TRBV4-1 to TRBJ2-5, with 7 positions matching TRBD2. This CDR3 comprises 15 residues. The V segment lost 2 bases and the J segment 3 bases; nucleotides outside the gene matches: 6. Germline assignment: CDR1 MGHRA and CDR2 YSYEKL. This chain's CDR3 is CASSQPTSEEETQYF. The CDR3, as DNA: TGCGCCAGCAGCCAACCCACTAGCGAGGAAGAGACCCAGTACTTC.

The DNA for the CDR3 is TGTGCCAGCAGTGAAACGCAGGGGACCACTGAAGCTTTCTTT. It yields the protein CASSETQGTTEAFF. The chain is built from TRBV25-1 and TRBJ1-1, with a tentative D call TRBD1 (6 bases). Looked up from germline, CDR1 is MGHDK and CDR2 is SYGVNS. Trimming left V 2 bases short and J 4 bases short, with 11 bases between. The CDR3 is 14 amino acids.

The sample holds a few counts of this clone. The CDR3 DNA reads as TGTGCCAGTAGCACGGACAGGAGCAATCAGCCCCAGCATTTT. Encoded protein: CASSTDRSNQPQHF. The chain links TRBV19 to TRBJ1-5; 7 positions agree with TRBD1. Germline-derived CDR1 and CDR2 are LNHDA and SQIVND (reference sequence). The CDR3 sequence is 14 residues long. Trimming at V came to 6 bases and at J to 1 base, leaving 3 bases not matched to a gene. The full variable domain, completed using reference TRBV19 and TRBJ1-5, is DGGITQSPKYLFRKEGQNVTLSCEQNLNHDAMYWYRQDPGQGLRLIYYSQIVNDFQKGDIAEGYSVSREKKESFPLTVTSAQKNPTAFYLCASSTDRSNQPQHFGDGTRLSIL.

The chain carries TRBV5-1 and TRBJ1-6; 7 bases line up with TRBD1. The V gene end was trimmed by 3 bases and the J gene end by 0 bases; junction bases not matched to a gene: 12. The CDR3 contains 19 residues. Germline assignment: CDR1 SGHRS and CDR2 YFSETQ. For the CDR3, the DNA is TGCGCCAGCAGCTCTATCCCACCGACAGGGAGCTCCTATAATTCACCCCTCCACTTT. Encoded protein: CASSSIPPTGSSYNSPLHF.